This record covers a single T cell receptor beta chain. The antigen is unknown. This record comes from a study of siplizumab effects on memory and regulatory T cells. Study results and caveats: Unstimulated subsets accounted for the mapping of only a minor share of the clones that were alloreactive. Apparently more diverse than memory cells, naive T cells also seemed major alloresponse contributors. Siplizumab brought about a significant reduction in alloreactive sequences traceable to unstimulated CD4+ memory cells.

About 9.2 x 10^4 TCR templates underwent assay in every sample. Some clones are missing from TCRdb's copy, which holds only in-frame ones; the method was immunoSEQ multiplex PCR. The sample lists 98,000 or so clones; over 90% were seen once. This sequence originates from a human donor in good health. The material sequenced was Tregs sorted from blood.

The DNA for the CDR3 is TGTGCCAGCAGTTTTGATCCTTCCATCTATGGCTACACCTTC. Translation: CASSFDPSIYGYTF. This chain joins TRBV28 and TRBJ1-2; unclear D gene. Between the trimmed V and J ends, which lost 3 bases and 4 bases, there was a span of 12 bases. Per germline, CDR1 MDHEN and CDR2 SYDVKM. The length of the CDR3 is 14 residues.